These T cell receptor beta chains were read from a single sample in a study of naive and memory T cell subsets. TCRdb fed the 5' RACE reads into MiXCR, producing one record per CDR3 protein. The repertoire holds more than 20,000 distinct CDR3 sequences, with under 30% as singletons. The source is a female donor in good health. The CDR3 runs from the conserved cysteine through the conserved F or W. The D gene is left open where the match is weak. Not all rows give a size; the values are once, few, many and, for expanded clones, a class.

CDR3 DNA | CDR3 protein | D gene | J gene | V gene | clone size
TGCGCCAGCAGCTACGCACAAGAGACCCAGTACTTC | CASSYAQETQYF | NA | TRBJ2-5 | TRBV5-1 | NA
TGCAGCGTTGACCAGGGCTACGAGCAGTACTTC | CSVDQGYEQYF | NA | TRBJ2-7 | TRBV29-1 | many
TGTGCCAGCAGCTCGTGGGGATCTTGGGGGGGTTACAATGAGCAGTTCTTC | CASSSWGSWGGYNEQFF | TRBD2 | TRBJ2-1 | TRBV5-6 | medium-sized
TGCAGTGCTAGACAGGGAGTCAATCAGCCCCAGCATTTT | CSARQGVNQPQHF | NA | TRBJ1-5 | TRBV20-1 | few
TGTGCCATCACTAGGTGGGGACAGGGCCAAGAGACCCAGTACTTC | CAITRWGQGQETQYF | TRBD1 | TRBJ2-5 | TRBV7-9 | NA
TGTGCCAGCAGCCTACACGGGACTACCAGAGTGAATGAGCAGTTCTTC | CASSLHGTTRVNEQFF | TRBD2 | TRBJ2-1 | TRBV7-2 | NA
TGCAGCGCCGCCGTCCAGGGTACTCAAGAGACCCAGTACTTC | CSAAVQGTQETQYF | NA | TRBJ2-5 | TRBV29-1 | NA
TGCAGCGTCCAGACCTCAGGTGGAAATCAGCCCCAGCATTTT | CSVQTSGGNQPQHF | NA | TRBJ1-5 | TRBV29-1 | once
TGTGCCAGCAGCTTAGAGCCGGGATATGGCTACACCTTC | CASSLEPGYGYTF | NA | TRBJ1-2 | TRBV7-8 | few
TGCGCCAGCAGCGCTGGGTTAGGTTACAATGAGCAGTTCTTC | CASSAGLGYNEQFF | NA | TRBJ2-1 | TRBV5-1 | NA
TGCAGCGTTCTGGGCCCGGGTAATCAGCCCCAGCATTTT | CSVLGPGNQPQHF | NA | TRBJ1-5 | TRBV29-1 | few
TGCAGTGCTAGTTTTACAACTTGGGGGACGGACCAAGCTTTCTTT | CSASFTTWGTDQAFF | NA | TRBJ1-1 | TRBV20-1 | few
TGTGCCAGCAGTGAATCTGGGGCCAACGTCCTGACTTTC | CASSESGANVLTF | NA | TRBJ2-6 | TRBV2 | NA
TGCAGTGCCGGGACTAGCGGGAGGTCTTGGGAGCAGTACTTC | CSAGTSGRSWEQYF | TRBD2 | TRBJ2-7 | TRBV20-1 | NA
TGCAGCGTTGAAGCCCAGGGGGCATCCTACAATGAGCAGTTCTTC | CSVEAQGASYNEQFF | TRBD1 | TRBJ2-1 | TRBV29-1 | medium-sized
TGCAGCGTCAGGGGTGATGAGCAGTTCTTC | CSVRGDEQFF | NA | TRBJ2-1 | TRBV29-1 | NA
TGCAGTGCTCCGGAGGGCGCCGGCTATGGCTACACCTTC | CSAPEGAGYGYTF | NA | TRBJ1-2 | TRBV20-1 | few
TGTGCCATCAGTGAGCCAAATCAGCCCCAGCATTTT | CAISEPNQPQHF | NA | TRBJ1-5 | TRBV10-3 | once
TGCAGCGTATCCACAGAGAACACCGGGGAGCTGTTTTTT | CSVSTENTGELFF | NA | TRBJ2-2 | TRBV29-1 | few
TGTGCCAGCCAGGACGAGCAGTACTTC | CASQDEQYF | NA | TRBJ2-7 | TRBV6-4 | few
TGCAGTGCTAGATTAGCGGGGGGGCTTACAGATACGCAGTATTTT | CSARLAGGLTDTQYF | TRBD2 | TRBJ2-3 | TRBV20-1 | medium-sized
TGCAGTGCTAGAGGCGTTTCGGACACTGAAGCTTTCTTT | CSARGVSDTEAFF | NA | TRBJ1-1 | TRBV20-1 | many
TGCAGTGCCGACAGGGGGCTCTGGAATGAGCAGTTCTTC | CSADRGLWNEQFF | TRBD1 | TRBJ2-1 | TRBV20-1 | many
TGTGCCAGCAGTACGACTAGCATCGCCTACAATGAGCAGTTCTTC | CASSTTSIAYNEQFF | TRBD2 | TRBJ2-1 | TRBV6-5 | few
TGCAGTGCCTTCCTGGCTCTGAACACTGAAGCTTTCTTT | CSAFLALNTEAFF | NA | TRBJ1-1 | TRBV20-1 | few
TGCAGCTCGATCACAGATACGCAGTATTTT | CSSITDTQYF | NA | TRBJ2-3 | TRBV29-1 | many
TGTGCCAGCAGCCCCATAGACAGAGGAGGAGACAATGAGCAGTTCTTC | CASSPIDRGGDNEQFF | NA | TRBJ2-1 | TRBV7-9 | NA
TGTGCTAGTGGTAGCACCTTTAGCAATCAGCCCCAGCATTTT | CASGSTFSNQPQHF | NA | TRBJ1-5 | TRBV12-5 | many
TGTGCCAGCAGCTTGGGACGGACGAGCTCCTACGAGCAGTACTTC | CASSLGRTSSYEQYF | NA | TRBJ2-7 | TRBV5-5 | many
TGCAGTGCTAGTTCCGGCGGGAGGTTTGTAGATACGCAGTATTTT | CSASSGGRFVDTQYF | TRBD2 | TRBJ2-3 | TRBV20-1 | few
TGTGCCATCAGTGACACCACCGGGGAGCTGTTTTTT | CAISDTTGELFF | NA | TRBJ2-2 | TRBV10-3 | NA
TGCAGCGTTGGGGGGACAGGGTCCTACACCTTC | CSVGGTGSYTF | TRBD1 | TRBJ1-2 | TRBV29-1 | many
TGTGCCAGCAGTTGGGGACCTTTGGACATTCAGTACTTC | CASSWGPLDIQYF | NA | TRBJ2-4 | TRBV6-5 | many
TGTGCCACCCAGGGGGTAGCAGAGACCCAGTACTTC | CATQGVAETQYF | TRBD1 | TRBJ2-5 | TRBV15 | NA
TGCGCCAGCAGCCAAGTGAGTGACATCACAGATACGCAGTATTTT | CASSQVSDITDTQYF | NA | TRBJ2-3 | TRBV4-3 | many
TGCAGCGTTGTTTCTTCGGCTGAAGCTTTCTTT | CSVVSSAEAFF | NA | TRBJ1-1 | TRBV29-1 | NA
TGTGCCAGCAGGTTGACGAGGGATTCCTACGAGCAGTACTTC | CASRLTRDSYEQYF | NA | TRBJ2-7 | TRBV7-2 | few
TGTGCCAGCAGCCTCCAGCGGGGGGGAGCTTCCAATGAGCAGTTCTTC | CASSLQRGGASNEQFF | TRBD2 | TRBJ2-1 | TRBV7-8 | medium-sized
TGCAGCGTCCGAAGTGTTTCGAACACCGGGGAGCTGTTTTTT | CSVRSVSNTGELFF | NA | TRBJ2-2 | TRBV29-1 | once
TGTGCCAGCAAGGGACAGGGGACCTCCTACGAGCAGTACTTC | CASKGQGTSYEQYF | TRBD1 | TRBJ2-7 | TRBV2 | many
TGTGCCAGCAATAGACAGGGGACACAAGAGACCCAGTACTTC | CASNRQGTQETQYF | TRBD1 | TRBJ2-5 | TRBV6-5 | NA
TGTGCCACCCTCCCGGGACTAGCGGTTCACAATGAGCAGTTCTTC | CATLPGLAVHNEQFF | TRBD2 | TRBJ2-1 | TRBV2 | medium-sized
TGTGCCAGCAGTTACTCCGCAGGGGGCGCCGAGCAGTACTTC | CASSYSAGGAEQYF | TRBD1 | TRBJ2-7 | TRBV6-5 | few
TGTGCCAGCAGCTTGATCCCGGAGACCCAGTACTTC | CASSLIPETQYF | NA | TRBJ2-5 | TRBV5-5 | NA
TGTGCCAGCAGCCGGGACACCGAGACCCAGTACTTC | CASSRDTETQYF | NA | TRBJ2-5 | TRBV5-6 | NA
TGCAGCGTTGAAATAGGAACCTACGAGCAGTACTTC | CSVEIGTYEQYF | NA | TRBJ2-7 | TRBV29-1 | NA
TGTGCCAGCAGCACTCAACCAGGACTAGCGGAGGGGGGGACCCAGTACTTC | CASSTQPGLAEGGTQYF | TRBD2 | TRBJ2-5 | TRBV7-2 | many
TGCAGCGTTGGAGTCATCACCGGGGAGCTGTTTTTT | CSVGVITGELFF | NA | TRBJ2-2 | TRBV29-1 | NA
TGTGCCAGCAGCCGTCGACCAGTTGCCTACGAGCAGTACTTC | CASSRRPVAYEQYF | NA | TRBJ2-7 | TRBV6-5 | few
TGCGCCAGCAGCGCCGGGACTAGCGAGGAGACCCAGTACTTC | CASSAGTSEETQYF | TRBD2 | TRBJ2-5 | TRBV5-1 | NA
TGCAGTGCTAGAAGCGGGGGCAGCTCCTACGAGCAGTACTTC | CSARSGGSSYEQYF | TRBD2 | TRBJ2-7 | TRBV20-1 | few
TGTGCCAGCATCCAACCGGGGGGCAATGAGCAGTTCTTC | CASIQPGGNEQFF | TRBD2 | TRBJ2-1 | TRBV12-3/TRBV12-4 | few
TGTGCCAGCAGTTACTCCGGGGGGTTTGATGGCTACACCTTC | CASSYSGGFDGYTF | NA | TRBJ1-2 | TRBV6-5 | few
TGTGCCAGCAGTTACGGAGGCGGGATTACGCAGTTCTTC | CASSYGGGITQFF | NA | TRBJ2-1 | TRBV6-5 | NA
TGCAGCGTTTCCGGGACGGGCAGCTCCTACGAGCAGTACTTC | CSVSGTGSSYEQYF | NA | TRBJ2-7 | TRBV29-1 | many